Sequencing of this T cell receptor beta chain was carried out in a study of blood T cell repertoires in COVID-19 (TCRdb year 2020). Study-level background: The collaborator samples originated in the United States, Italy and Spain and spanned the acute and convalescent phases of COVID-19. The prospective study material was composed of cDNA or gDNA derived from T cells, B-cell-depleted T cells, or PBMCs. Deeply sampled blood TCRbeta repertoires from subjects exposed to, actively infected with, or recovered from COVID-19 were included in the dataset. The repertoires were released in a freely available public database intended as a resource for research on the immune response to SARS-CoV-2. The samples were drawn from two sources: the first 160 participants of the ongoing ImmuneRACE study, and fewer than 1,500 subjects contributed by 6 global collaborators. A de-identified subject ID, COVID-19 status, age in years and sex were almost always included in the sample metadata. Where HLA class I and class II types were available, the types were taken from metadata supplied by the sample provider, not from assay-based typing.

Broader findings and caveats from the paper: The amount of clinical and demographic metadata varied by source and participant and was provided uncurated.

With respect to this clone: This clone's antigen is unknown. Within one base of it there is no much larger clone, and no base qualities were kept.

The collaborating institutions used their own protocols to collect whole blood in K2EDTA tubes. For TCRbeta analysis, collaborators shipped samples in one of three forms: frozen whole blood, isolated PBMCs, or DNA extracted from either of those sample types. Trimmed from V: 1 base; trimmed from J: 1 base; junction bases lacking a gene match: 6. For CDR1 and CDR2, the germline V gene lists KGHSH and LQKENI. The CDR3 sequence holds 18 residues, the cysteine and phenylalanine included. This entry keeps only the CDR3 DNA: 54 bases, framed from base 1. TCRbeta CDR3 regions were amplified from genomic DNA by means of the immunoSEQ Assay, a bias-controlled multiplex PCR. For the original study's pipeline: Nucleated cell counts per sample were estimated from amplification of reference gene primers within the assay. To quantify the absolute abundance of each unique TCRbeta CDR3 rearrangement, sequence reads were collapsed and filtered. For each sample, productive Simpson clonality was calculated by taking the square root of Simpson's diversity index across productive rearrangements. As stored in TCRdb, this immuneACCESS dataset retains in-frame rearrangements with V and J assigned. A fraction of the clones does not appear; measured against another copy, unresolved V genes explain less than half of the discrepancy, and the remainder lacks a known reason. The DNA was the basis for D and trimming; V, J and clone size are from that table. The sample yields about 85,000 clones; approximately 86% were counted once. The ten largest clones take up roughly 4.8% of the sample.

Sequenced: peripheral blood. The TCR sequence derives from a woman of 80 years or more with acute or convalescent COVID-19. This receptor chain uses TRBV18 and TRBJ2-6; the junction holds 8 bases that match TRBD1. The bases read TGTGCCAGCTCACCACGACAGGGGATAGGTTCTGGGGCCAACGTCCTGACTTTC. Translated, it reads CASSPRQGIGSGANVLTF. The reference TRBV18 and TRBJ2-6 proteins fill in what lies around the CDR3, so the full variable domain reads NAGVMQNPRHLVRRRGQEARLRCSPMKGHSHVYWYRQLPEEGLKFMVYLQKENIIDESGMPKERFSAEFPKEGPSILRIQQVVRGDSAAYFCASSPRQGIGSGANVLTFGAGSRLTVL.